One and the same sample provided the 27 T cell receptor beta chains below, sequenced in a study of blood T cell repertoires in COVID-19. Profiling relied on immunoSEQ multiplex PCR, and the TCRdb table lists in-frame clones only, not all of them. The sample contains some 69,000 clones, 79% of which appear only once. Sequenced sample: peripheral blood. These receptor sequences come from a human donor in a cohort sampled during active COVID-19.

This clone was detected once. The V and J genes are TRBV28 and TRBJ1-2, with a possible D match to TRBD1 (6 bases). The CDR3 totals 13 residues. Germline CDR1 reads MDHEN; CDR2 reads SYDVKM. Trimming pared 4 bases from V and 7 bases from J, leaving 13 bases between. CDR3 sequence reads: CASSSGQLVGYTF. Written as DNA, the CDR3 is TGTGCCAGCAGTTCCGGACAGCTTGTTGGCTACACCTTC.

The chain uses TRBV7-6 and TRBJ2-7; tentative D call: TRBD2 (6 bases). The CDR3 consists of 15 residues. Per germline, CDR1 SGHVS and CDR2 FNYEAQ. Trimming stripped 0 bases from V and 2 bases from J, with 11 bases between. CDR3 bases: TGTGCCAGCAGCTTAGCGCGGGGAACAGCCTACGAGCAGTACTTC. It translates to CASSLARGTAYEQYF.

The genes are TRBV21-1 and TRBJ1-4; TRBD1 was called by the table and not checked on the DNA. TRBV21-1 is a pseudogene segment. The CDR3 is 19 amino acids. The CDR3: CASSKATGRHKSTNEKLFF. The CDR3 region has the DNA TGTGCCAGCAGCAAAGCTACAGGGAGACACAAATCAACTAATGAAAAACTGTTTTTT.

The genes are TRBV6-6 and TRBJ2-1, with D perhaps TRBD1 (6 bases). V lost 6 bases to trimming and J lost 9 bases, with 12 bases between them. This CDR3 has 12 amino acids. Germline assignment: CDR1 MNHNY and CDR2 SVGAGI (reference sequence). CDR3 region: CASSPQGGEQFF. The CDR3 DNA reads as TGTGCCAGCAGCCCACAGGGTGGTGAGCAGTTCTTC.

This clone is a singleton in its sample. The J gene is TRBJ2-2, the V gene TRBV9; 8 bases line up with TRBD2. V was pared by 3 bases and J by 7 bases, with 8 bases of the junction left unmatched. Germline-derived CDR1 and CDR2 are SGDLS and YYNGEE. CDR3 length: 15 amino acids. The CDR3 loop reads CASSERTSPNGELFF. The CDR3 DNA reads as TGTGCCAGCAGCGAGAGGACTAGCCCCAACGGGGAGCTGTTTTTT.

V gene TRBV3-1 (or the pseudogene TRBV3-2) combines with J gene TRBJ2-7; 7 bases are shared with TRBD1. The trim removed 5 bases at V and 0 bases at J, leaving 4 bases unmatched. The CDR3 totals 14 residues. Looked up from germline, CDR1 is LGHDT and CDR2 is YNNKEL (reference sequence). Here the CDR3 reads CASSSGQVSYEQYF. DNA for the CDR3: TGTGCCAGCAGCTCTGGACAGGTCTCCTACGAGCAGTACTTC.

This clone came up a few times. The chain is built from TRBV4-1 and TRBJ1-1; tentatively, D is TRBD1 (6 bases). CDR1 MGHRA and CDR2 YSYEKL come from the germline V gene. V was clipped by 6 bases and J by 4 bases, with 15 bases between them. The CDR3 length is 14 residues. The CDR3 loop reads CASRGWDTTTEAFF. For the CDR3, the DNA is TGCGCCAGCAGGGGATGGGACACGACCACTGAAGCTTTCTTT.

The chain uses TRBV9 and TRBJ2-7; TRBD1 matches 7 bases. This CDR3 comprises 15 residues. The germline CDR1 and CDR2 sequences are SGDLS and YYNGEE. V lost 5 bases and J lost 4; bases outside the gene matches: 12. The CDR3 DNA is TGTGCCAGCAGACCCTACGGGACAGTTAATTACGAGCAGTACTTC. Amino acid sequence: CASRPYGTVNYEQYF.

The gene calls are TRBV7-9 and TRBJ1-6; D uncertain. With 11 bases removed from V and 0 bases from J, the gap between germline ends came to 5 bases. Per the germline V gene, CDR1 is SEHNR and CDR2 is FQNEAQ (reference sequence). There are 12 residues in the CDR3. This CDR3 is CAGSSYNSPLHF. The CDR3 nucleotides read TGTGCCGGGAGCTCCTATAATTCACCCCTCCACTTT.

The chain couples TRBV9 to TRBJ1-4, with D maybe TRBD1 (6 bases). There are 14 residues in the CDR3. CDR1 SGDLS and CDR2 YYNGEE come from the germline V gene. With 4 bases removed from V and 7 bases from J, the gap between germline ends came to 14 bases. CDR3 in DNA: TGTGCCAGCAGCCCCCAGGGGTGGAGTGAAAAACTGTTTTTT. Encoded protein: CASSPQGWSEKLFF.

V gene TRBV5-1 combines with J gene TRBJ2-3; 12 nucleotides line up with TRBD2. Trimming cost V 5 bases and J 1 base; bases outside gene matches: 5. CDR1 SGHRS and CDR2 YFSETQ come from the germline V gene. The CDR3 is made up of 16 amino acids. CDR3 DNA: TGCGCCAGCAGGCCTAGCGGGGGGGCAGGCACAGATACGCAGTATTTT. Encoded protein: CASRPSGGAGTDTQYF.

This rearrangement joins TRBV7-8 to TRBJ2-1; TRBD2 agrees at 10 bases. Trimming at V came to 1 base and at J to 6 bases, leaving 6 bases not matched to a gene. The length of the CDR3 is 16 residues. Per the germline V gene, CDR1 is SGHVS and CDR2 is FQNEAQ. The CDR3 DNA is TGTGCCAGCAGCTTAGACCGGCTAGCGGGAGCCAATGAGCAGTTCTTC. Translating it yields CASSLDRLAGANEQFF.

The chain links TRBV5-6 to TRBJ2-6, with D possibly being TRBD2 (6 bases). The V and J ends lost 3 bases and 0 bases respectively, with 13 bases between them. CDR3 size: 17 residues. Germline V gives CDR1 SGHDT, CDR2 YYEEEE. CDR3 DNA: TGTGCCAGCAGCTACGCAGGACTAAGCTCTGGGGCCAACGTCCTGACTTTC. Translated: CASSYAGLSSGANVLTF.

This rearrangement joins TRBV28 to TRBJ2-5; 10 bases are shared with TRBD1. Germline trimming cut 7 bases from V and 3 bases from J; bases unmatched to any gene: 14. The CDR3 is 17 residues long. Germline CDR1 is MDHEN and CDR2 is SYDVKM. The CDR3 is CASTKTRDRGFKETQYF. DNA for the CDR3: TGTGCCAGCACCAAAACCCGGGACAGGGGCTTTAAAGAGACCCAGTACTTC.

The chain links TRBV18 to TRBJ2-1; 11 nucleotides match TRBD2. This CDR3 region has 14 residues. The germline V gene has CDR1 KGHSH and CDR2 LQKENI. The V segment lost 9 bases and the J segment 12 bases; nucleotides outside the gene matches: 13. This CDR3 is CASSTSGTPVAQFF. The CDR3 DNA is TGTGCCAGTTCGACTAGCGGGACCCCTGTGGCGCAGTTCTTC.

This clone was detected a few times. The rearrangement uses TRBV2 and TRBJ1-5; a possible D gene is TRBD1 (5 bases). This CDR3 region has 11 residues. Trimming shortened V by 8 bases and J by 5 bases, and 7 bases separated the two germline ends. Germline V gene lookup returns CDR1 SNHLY and CDR2 FYNNEI. DNA of the CDR3: TGTGCCAGCGGGGGGGATCAGCCCCAGCATTTT. Its translation is CASGGDQPQHF.

The CDR3 loop reads CASSSGDHQETQYF. For the CDR3, the DNA is TGTGCCAGCAGTTCAGGGGACCACCAAGAGACCCAGTACTTC. The gene calls are TRBV28 and TRBJ2-5; weak D call: TRBD1 (6 bases). The V end lost 4 bases, the J end lost 0 bases, and 9 bases lay between the germline ends. There are 14 residues in the CDR3. Germline values: CDR1 MDHEN, CDR2 SYDVKM.

The gene calls are TRBV3-1 (or the pseudogene TRBV3-2) and TRBJ2-1; TRBD2 matches 7 bases. Losses at the gene ends were 4 bases for V and 9 bases for J; bases not matched to a gene: 12. The CDR3 spans 15 residues. CDR1 and CDR2 (germline): LGHDT, YNNKEL (reference sequence). CDR3 protein: CASSLSGLVRTEQFF. CDR3 DNA sequence: TGTGCCAGCAGCCTTTCCGGACTAGTGCGGACTGAGCAGTTCTTC.

V and J are TRBV28 and TRBJ2-7; the D gene is possibly TRBD1 (5 bases). V lost 9 bases and J 2 bases, leaving 14 bases between the germline ends. Germline V gene lookup returns CDR1 MDHEN and CDR2 SYDVKM. The CDR3 has 13 amino acids. The chain's CDR3 is CASRGSPTYEQYF. In DNA, the CDR3 is TGTGCCAGTAGGGGCAGTCCGACCTACGAGCAGTACTTC.

V is TRBV11-3 and J is TRBJ2-5, with TRBD1 matching over 10 bases. Germline V lookup: CDR1 SGHNT, CDR2 YENEEA. This CDR3 contains 15 residues. V shed 1 base and J 3 bases; nucleotides not matched to a gene: 2. The CDR3 here is CASSLGGQGKETQYF. CDR3 in DNA: TGTGCCAGCAGCTTAGGGGGACAGGGGAAAGAGACCCAGTACTTC.

This chain links TRBV10-1 with TRBJ1-1; 8 nucleotides line up with TRBD1. From germline, CDR1 is WNHNN and CDR2 SYGVQD (reference sequence). With 11 bases clipped from V and 0 bases from J, the junction kept 5 bases outside the gene matches. The CDR3 contains 13 residues. The CDR3 DNA reads TGCGCCGTCGACAGGGGAATGAACACTGAAGCTTTCTTT. It codes for CAVDRGMNTEAFF.

This clone was seen once. The chain is built from TRBV28 and TRBJ2-2; 9 nucleotides agree with TRBD2. V was pared by 6 bases and J by 7 bases, with 6 bases of the junction left unmatched. From germline, CDR1 is MDHEN and CDR2 SYDVKM. The CDR3 is made up of 14 amino acids. In DNA, the CDR3 is TGTGCCAGCAGGCTAGCGGGACTCGTCGGGGAGCTGTTTTTT. The encoded protein is CASRLAGLVGELFF.

The V and J genes are TRBV7-6 and TRBJ2-1, with D unclear. Trimming shortened V by 6 bases and J by 7 bases, and 10 bases separated the two germline ends. From germline, CDR1 is SGHVS and CDR2 FNYEAQ. This CDR3 region has 12 residues. This chain's CDR3 is CASRARSNEQFF. The DNA for the CDR3 is TGTGCCAGCAGAGCTAGGAGTAATGAGCAGTTCTTC.

This clone was recorded a few times. The chain has TRBV3-1 (or the pseudogene TRBV3-2) and TRBJ2-7; unclear D gene. CDR1 is LGHDT, CDR2 YNNKEL, per germline (reference sequence). V lost 2 bases, J lost 7 bases, and 12 bases lay in between. The CDR3 is made up of 13 amino acids. CDR3 DNA: TGTGCCAGCAGCCAAATCTCTGCGCAAGAGCAGTACTTC. The encoded protein is CASSQISAQEQYF.

The chain has TRBV4-2 and TRBJ2-3; 8 bases are a match to TRBD2. The CDR3 has 16 residues. After removal of 0 bases from V and 6 bases from J, the junction contained 8 bases not matched to a gene. Germline-derived CDR1 and CDR2 are LGHNA and YNFKEQ. The chain's CDR3 is CASSQEPSGGLDTQYF. The CDR3 nucleotides are TGTGCCAGCAGCCAAGAACCCAGCGGGGGTCTTGATACGCAGTATTTT.

Only a few counts were recorded for this clone. J is TRBJ1-5 and V is TRBV7-2; D is uncertain. The CDR3 contains 15 residues. Germline-derived CDR1 and CDR2 are SGHTA and FQGNSA. V was pared by 5 bases and J by 0 bases, with 11 bases between. The CDR3 DNA sequence: TGTGCCAGCAGCCTTACACCAGTTAGCAATCAGCCCCAGCATTTT. Its protein product is CASSLTPVSNQPQHF.

This chain links TRBV10-3 with TRBJ2-3; 7 nucleotides match TRBD1. The V gene end was trimmed by 6 bases and the J gene end by 1 base; junction bases not matched to a gene: 4. CDR1 ENHRY and CDR2 SYGVKD come from the germline V gene. The CDR3 extends over 14 amino acids. DNA of the CDR3: TGTGCCATCAGATTAGACAGGGGCACAGATACGCAGTATTTT. Translated, it gives CAIRLDRGTDTQYF.